This T cell receptor (beta chain) derives from a study of blood T cell repertoires in COVID-19. For the study at large: The study drew acute and convalescent COVID-19 samples from the United States, Italy and Spain. Nucleic acid was either cDNA or gDNA, and it came from T cells, B-cell-depleted T cells, or PBMCs.

Germline lookup yields CDR1 SGHTA and CDR2 FQGNSA. CDR3 length equals 14 residues. The V segment lost 4 bases and the J segment 5 bases; nucleotides outside the gene matches: 3. As originally analysed: By means of reference gene primer amplification, nucleated cell counts were estimated. Profiling relied on immunoSEQ multiplex PCR, and the TCRdb table lists in-frame clones only, not all of them. V, J and clone size derive from that table, while D and trimming were established from the DNA sequence. The table has roughly 250,000 clones, 75% to 90% seen once. The V and J genes are TRBV7-2 and TRBJ2-7, with 12 bases that match TRBD1. The sequencing sample was made of peripheral blood. The sequence was obtained from a young man with acute or convalescent COVID-19. CDR3 in amino acids: CASSSRDRGHEQYF. The CDR3 DNA follows: TGTGCCAGCAGCTCCCGGGACAGGGGGCACGAGCAGTACTTC.